A single T cell receptor beta chain is shown here with its context. Its antigen is still unknown. One base away there is no much larger clone; base qualities are not given. The sample's time point label, in plain terms: after dendritic cell vaccination, including at tumor progression/relapse. Selection of patients required sufficient residual fresh-frozen tumor tissue and over two years of available survival data. None of the glioblastoma patients carried an isocitrate dehydrogenase mutation, although molecular status otherwise varied. PBMC were collected before vaccination, two weeks after the third vaccination, and at tumor progression if progression occurred. The Qiagen DNeasy Blood extraction Kit was used for extraction of genomic DNA. The sample belongs to a study of glioma-infiltrating T cells after dendritic cell vaccination (dated by TCRdb to about 2016). In the study overall: The cohort comprised 15 or so glioblastoma patients from Phase I and II dendritic cell vaccination trials, 9 newly diagnosed and 6 with recurrent disease. Autologous tumor lysate-pulsed dendritic cell vaccination was administered to the patients between the early 2000s and the early 2010s. To make the vaccine, monocyte-derived dendritic cells were cultured for 6 to 8 days with IL-4 and GM-CSF and then pulsed overnight with autologous tumor lysate. Each patient got three intradermal injections of the dendritic cell vaccine, spaced at biweekly intervals, in the arm below the axilla. In glioblastoma patients vaccinated with dendritic cells, deep sequencing of TCR beta CDR3 regions served to measure the amount of tumor-infiltrating lymphocytes and to compare repertoires between tumor and blood. TCR sequencing metrics, including TIL content and tumor-blood repertoire overlap, were correlated with survival after dendritic cell vaccination. Summary of the overall study and its limitations: After dendritic cell vaccination, a higher estimated pretreatment TIL content predicted longer time to progression and overall survival. The cohort was small and heterogeneous, and full blood and tumor sets were available for few patients, with initial-recurrent tumor pairs available for even fewer patients. No direct relationship between TCR clonality and survival was found, suggesting a diverse polyclonal response may matter. The three-group TCR overlap response model was characterized as speculative, and prospective validation of the model was stated to be required.

CDR1 and CDR2 are read off the germline V gene as SGHTA and FQGNSA. V loses 1 base at its end and J loses 5 bases; junction bases beyond the gene matches: 12. The CDR3 goes from the cysteine to the phenylalanine over 17 residues. The only DNA kept is the CDR3, 51 bases in frame from the first base. TCRB CDR3 regions were amplified from 2 ug genomic DNA, or all available DNA if less, using the immunoSEQ assay. For multiplex PCR, 60 forward primers for TCR V beta segments and 13 reverse primers for J beta segments were used. To estimate the number of reads per starting template, synthetic control templates were added to each sample at limiting dilution. Reads of 87 bp were generated by sequencing on the Illumina HiSeq System. The paper's processing steps were these. PCR and sequencing errors were removed by a nearest neighbor algorithm that merged closely related sequences. TCR overlap was defined as the percentage of unique tumor TCR beta sequences that were also present in the same patient's peripheral blood. Sourced from immuneACCESS, this table was stored by TCRdb with only in-frame sequences that have V and J called. A share of the clones is absent; for the studies checked, an unresolved V gene accounts for under half, and the remainder has no known explanation. D and trimming come from the DNA, and the V and J calls and clone size come from that table. This sample comprises some 91,000 clones, 75% to 90% of them detected only once. Approximately 2% of the sample is taken by the ten largest.

Sequences were derived from blood, sampled after dendritic cell vaccination. The receptor comes from a human donor with glioblastoma. The receptor chain draws on TRBV7-2 and TRBJ2-7; TRBD2 lines up with 9 middle nucleotides. The CDR3 region has the sequence CASSLVFSSGGRDEQYF. The nucleotide sequence reads TGTGCCAGCAGCTTAGTCTTCTCAAGCGGGGGGCGGGACGAGCAGTACTTC.